This T cell receptor (beta chain) was captured by sequencing in a study of blood T cell repertoires in COVID-19. The repertoire was sequenced with immunoSEQ multiplex PCR; TCRdb's copy has only in-frame clones and lacks some. The repertoire holds 200,000 to 300,000 clones, with roughly 80% as singletons. This CDR3 has 15 residues. CDR1 SGHRS and CDR2 YFSETQ come from the germline V gene. Trimming took off 0 bases at V and 7 bases at J, with 17 bases between the two ends. The sequenced material came from peripheral blood. The chain uses TRBV5-1 and TRBJ2-7; tentatively, D is TRBD2 (7 bases). The origin of this receptor is a woman of 80 years or more with acute or convalescent COVID-19. The CDR3 DNA reads as TGCGCCAGCAGCTTGGATAGGGGGGGATCGAGGGAGCAGTACTTC. Translation: CASSLDRGGSREQYF.